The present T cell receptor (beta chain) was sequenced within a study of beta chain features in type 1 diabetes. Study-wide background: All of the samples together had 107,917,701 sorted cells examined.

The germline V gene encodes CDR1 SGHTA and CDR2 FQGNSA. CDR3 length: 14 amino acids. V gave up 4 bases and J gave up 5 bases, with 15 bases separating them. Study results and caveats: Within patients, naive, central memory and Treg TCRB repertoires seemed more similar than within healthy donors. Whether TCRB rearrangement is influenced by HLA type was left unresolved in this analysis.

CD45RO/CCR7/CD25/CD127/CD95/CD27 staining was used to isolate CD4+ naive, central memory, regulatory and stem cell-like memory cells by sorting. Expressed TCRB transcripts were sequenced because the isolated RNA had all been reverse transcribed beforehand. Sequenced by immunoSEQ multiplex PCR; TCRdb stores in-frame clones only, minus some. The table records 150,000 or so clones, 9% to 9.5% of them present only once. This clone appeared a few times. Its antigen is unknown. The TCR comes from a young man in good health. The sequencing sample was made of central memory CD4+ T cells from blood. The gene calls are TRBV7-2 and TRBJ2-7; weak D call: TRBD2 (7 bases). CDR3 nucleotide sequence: TGTGCCAGCAGCTGGGGGGGGAAGGGGGACGAGCAGTACTTC. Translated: CASSWGGKGDEQYF. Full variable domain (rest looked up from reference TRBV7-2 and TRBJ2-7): GAGVSQSPSNKVTEKGKDVELRCDPISGHTALYWYRQSLGQGLEFLIYFQGNSAPDKSGLPSDRFSAERTGGSVSTLTIQRTQQEDSAVYLCASSWGGKGDEQYFGPGTRLTVT.